A selection of T cell receptor beta chains follows, all from one sample in a study of radiotherapy plus CTLA-4 blockade in lung cancer. TCRdb's copy holds only in-frame clones and misses some; the assay was immunoSEQ multiplex PCR. The sample has tens of thousands of clones, about four fifths seen once; the top ten hold 4%. This specimen consisted of peripheral blood, obtained from a patient treated with radiotherapy plus ipilimumab. The origin of the receptors is a human donor with non-small cell lung cancer who had a partial response to radiotherapy plus ipilimumab. Some clones in this sample may be carry-over from other donors' samples. Each CDR3 is given with its conserved first and last residue. Each record gives: V gene, clone size, D gene, J gene, CDR3 protein, CDR3 DNA. A D gene is named only where the DNA matches it firmly. Expanded clones are given a class, and other clones once, few, many or no size at all.

>TRBV27|.|.|TRBJ1-6
CASSDRNSPLHF
TGTGCCAGCAGTGATAGAAATTCACCCCTCCACTTT
>TRBV4-2|.|.|TRBJ1-2
CASSQDLRTDGGYTF
TGTGCCAGCAGCCAAGATCTTAGGACAGATGGTGGCTACACCTTC
>TRBV7-2|few|.|TRBJ2-3
CASSSPTPDTQYF
TGTGCCAGCAGCTCCCCAACTCCAGATACGCAGTATTTT
>TRBV9|.|TRBD1|TRBJ2-1
CASSPRNRGLFIYNEQFF
TGTGCCAGCAGCCCAAGAAACAGGGGGCTTTTCATTTACAATGAGCAGTTCTTC
>TRBV7-2|.|.|TRBJ1-4
CASSLRGGYNEKLFF
TGTGCCAGCAGCTTGAGGGGGGGATACAATGAAAAACTGTTTTTT
>TRBV5-1|.|.|TRBJ2-5
CASGTGTLQETQYF
TGCGCCAGCGGGACCGGGACTCTCCAAGAGACCCAGTACTTC
>TRBV18|.|.|TRBJ1-5
CASSPPGLEGGNQPQHF
TGTGCCAGCTCACCACCGGGTCTTGAGGGGGGCAATCAGCCCCAGCATTTT
>TRBV2|.|.|TRBJ1-2
CASTLGGDNYTF
TGTGCCAGCACTCTCGGGGGTGATAACTACACCTTC
>TRBV5-6|.|.|TRBJ2-6
CASSPFGDSGANVLTF
TGTGCCAGCAGCCCTTTTGGAGACTCGGGGGCCAACGTCCTGACTTTC
>TRBV28|.|TRBD2|TRBJ2-1
CASTSGGLHYNEQFF
TGTGCCAGTACTAGCGGGGGGCTTCACTACAATGAGCAGTTCTTC
>TRBV14|.|.|TRBJ1-2
CASSQVGQDSYGYTF
TGTGCCAGCAGCCAAGTGGGACAAGACTCCTATGGCTACACCTTC
>TRBV6-1|once|TRBD1|TRBJ1-6
CASSEATGGFNSPLHF
TGTGCCAGCAGTGAAGCGACAGGGGGCTTTAATTCACCCCTCCACTTT
>TRBV14|few|.|TRBJ1-2
CASSQLGRYGYTF
TGTGCCAGCAGCCAACTCGGGAGGTATGGCTACACCTTC
>TRBV29-1|.|.|TRBJ1-2
CSVDSFAGGGYTF
TGCAGCGTTGATTCTTTCGCCGGGGGTGGCTACACCTTC
>TRBV5-6|.|.|TRBJ2-6
CASSLLSGANVLTF
TGTGCCAGCAGCTTGCTATCTGGGGCCAACGTCCTGACTTTC
>TRBV9|.|TRBD2|TRBJ2-1
CASSVGGGGDNEQFF
TGTGCCAGCAGCGTAGGTGGGGGAGGGGACAATGAGCAGTTCTTC
>TRBV19|few|.|TRBJ2-7
CASTTRTNRPYEQYF
TGTGCCAGTACGACTCGGACAAATCGCCCCTACGAGCAGTACTTC
>TRBV18|.|TRBD2|TRBJ2-7
CASSEGRESYEQHF
TGTGCCAGCTCAGAGGGGAGGGAATCCTACGAGCAGCACTTC
>TRBV6-5|.|TRBD1|TRBJ1-2
CASRTDRGSGYTF
TGTGCCAGCAGAACGGACAGGGGGAGTGGCTACACCTTC
>TRBV28|few|.|TRBJ1-4
CASTPAGSPNEKLFF
TGTGCCAGCACCCCGGCCGGGTCCCCTAATGAAAAACTGTTTTTT
>TRBV18|.|.|TRBJ2-3
CASSTRSGYTDTQYF
TGTGCCAGCTCAACTAGGTCAGGCTACACAGATACGCAGTATTTT
>TRBV19|once|TRBD2|TRBJ2-5
CASSIGREGTQYF
TGTGCCAGTAGTATTGGCAGGGAGGGGACCCAGTACTTC
>TRBV6-5|.|.|TRBJ2-3
CASTPRMTDTQYF
TGTGCCAGCACCCCGCGGATGACAGATACGCAGTATTTT
>TRBV29-1|.|.|TRBJ2-7
CSVEGAYEQYF
TGCAGCGTTGAAGGCGCCTACGAGCAGTACTTC
>TRBV4-3|.|.|TRBJ1-5
CASSQVWLRRNQPQHF
TGCGCCAGCAGCCAAGTCTGGCTCAGGCGCAATCAGCCCCAGCATTTT
>TRBV27|.|TRBD2|TRBJ2-7
CASSLFGGSGYEQYF
TGTGCCAGCAGTTTATTCGGCGGGAGTGGCTACGAGCAGTACTTC
>TRBV11-3|.|TRBD1|TRBJ2-5
CASSSQTGVETQYF
TGTGCCAGCAGCTCCCAGACAGGGGTGGAGACCCAGTACTTC
>TRBV7-8|.|TRBD2|TRBJ2-7
CASSLGRRGSYEQYF
TGTGCCAGCAGCTTAGGGAGGCGGGGGTCCTACGAGCAGTACTTC
>TRBV14|.|TRBD1|TRBJ2-7
CASSQALGGHEQYF
TGTGCCAGCAGCCAAGCCCTAGGGGGCCACGAGCAGTACTTC
>TRBV20-1|once|TRBD2|TRBJ2-1
CSARGLQEQFF
TGCAGTGCTAGGGGACTACAAGAGCAGTTCTTC
>TRBV6-5|.|TRBD2|TRBJ2-3
CASSFQRGPTDTQYF
TGTGCCAGCAGTTTCCAGCGGGGGCCCACAGATACGCAGTATTTT
>TRBV6-5|.|TRBD2|TRBJ2-7
CASSYSAGGAPRF
TGTGCCAGCAGTTACTCTGCGGGAGGGGCCCCACGGTTC
>TRBV5-4|.|TRBD2|TRBJ2-3
CASSSTSGVADTQYF
TGTGCCAGCAGCTCGACTAGCGGGGTAGCAGATACGCAGTATTTT
>TRBV6-5|.|.|TRBJ1-2
CASHRGDYGYTF
TGTGCCAGCCATCGGGGGGACTATGGCTACACCTTC
>TRBV28|.|.|TRBJ2-5
CASRFVGLYQETQYF
TGTGCCAGCAGATTTGTCGGTTTGTACCAAGAGACCCAGTACTTC
>TRBV19|few|TRBD1|TRBJ1-5
CASEDRGKRGNQPQHF
TGTGCCAGTGAGGACAGGGGGAAACGAGGCAATCAGCCCCAGCATTTT
>TRBV7-2|few|.|TRBJ2-7
CASTPAFSRHYEQYF
TGTGCCAGCACCCCAGCATTCTCCAGACATTACGAGCAGTACTTC
>TRBV4-3|.|TRBD1|TRBJ1-1
CASSQGRGRTEAFF
TGCGCCAGCAGCCAGGGCAGGGGGCGTACTGAAGCTTTCTTT
>TRBV9|once|TRBD2|TRBJ2-1
CASSSTGTSYNEQFF
TGTGCCAGCAGCTCCACCGGGACTAGCTACAATGAGCAGTTCTTC
>TRBV7-9|.|TRBD1|TRBJ1-5
CASSTGQGNSQPQHF
TGTGCCAGCAGCACGGGACAGGGTAATTCGCAGCCCCAGCATTTT
>TRBV19|once|.|TRBJ2-7
CASSTGVHEQYF
TGTGCCAGTAGTACAGGGGTCCACGAGCAGTACTTC
>TRBV19|few|.|TRBJ1-1
CASRDRPNTEAFF
TGTGCCAGTAGAGACAGACCAAACACTGAAGCTTTCTTT
>TRBV6-5|few|TRBD1|TRBJ1-1
CASSYTTSGGTEAFF
TGTGCCAGCAGTTACACCACTTCAGGGGGGACTGAAGCTTTCTTT
>TRBV28|.|TRBD1|TRBJ2-1
CASSIRQGSSLVRFF
TGTGCCAGCAGTATCCGACAGGGGTCATCGTTAGTGCGGTTCTTC
>TRBV5-6|.|.|TRBJ2-7
CASSLLGASSYEQYF
TGTGCCAGCAGCTTGCTTGGGGCAAGCTCCTACGAGCAGTACTTC
>TRBV7-2|.|TRBD2|TRBJ2-5
CASSLGLAGGETQYF
TGTGCCAGCAGCTTAGGACTAGCGGGAGGGGAGACCCAGTACTTC
>TRBV7-9|.|TRBD1|TRBJ2-3
CASSLRGQFYF
TGTGCCAGCAGCCTGAGGGGACAGTTCTATTTT
>TRBV7-3|.|.|TRBJ2-2
CASSTGQNGELFF
TGTGCCAGCAGCACCGGACAGAACGGGGAGCTGTTTTTT
>TRBV18|.|.|TRBJ1-2
CASSPRQGNYYGYTF
TGTGCCAGCTCACCAAGGCAGGGAAACTACTATGGCTACACCTTC
>TRBV4-2|.|.|TRBJ2-5
CASSQGGGQVQETQYF
TGTGCCAGCAGCCAGGGGGGTGGTCAGGTCCAAGAGACCCAGTACTTC
>TRBV5-4|.|.|TRBJ1-1
CASSFAHNTEAFF
TGTGCCAGCAGCTTCGCACATAACACTGAAGCTTTCTTT